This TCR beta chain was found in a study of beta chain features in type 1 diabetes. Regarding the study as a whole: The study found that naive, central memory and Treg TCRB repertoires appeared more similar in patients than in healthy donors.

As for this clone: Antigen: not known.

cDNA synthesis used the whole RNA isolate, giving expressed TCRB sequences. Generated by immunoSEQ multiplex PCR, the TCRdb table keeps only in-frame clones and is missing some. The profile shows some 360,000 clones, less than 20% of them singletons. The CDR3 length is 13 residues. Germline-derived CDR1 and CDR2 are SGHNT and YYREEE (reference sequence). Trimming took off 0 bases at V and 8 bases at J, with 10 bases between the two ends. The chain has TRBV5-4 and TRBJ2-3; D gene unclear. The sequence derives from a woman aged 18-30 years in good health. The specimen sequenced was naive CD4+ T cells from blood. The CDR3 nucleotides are TGTGCCAGCAGCTTGGATCTAACGGGTACGCAGTATTTT. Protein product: CASSLDLTGTQYF.